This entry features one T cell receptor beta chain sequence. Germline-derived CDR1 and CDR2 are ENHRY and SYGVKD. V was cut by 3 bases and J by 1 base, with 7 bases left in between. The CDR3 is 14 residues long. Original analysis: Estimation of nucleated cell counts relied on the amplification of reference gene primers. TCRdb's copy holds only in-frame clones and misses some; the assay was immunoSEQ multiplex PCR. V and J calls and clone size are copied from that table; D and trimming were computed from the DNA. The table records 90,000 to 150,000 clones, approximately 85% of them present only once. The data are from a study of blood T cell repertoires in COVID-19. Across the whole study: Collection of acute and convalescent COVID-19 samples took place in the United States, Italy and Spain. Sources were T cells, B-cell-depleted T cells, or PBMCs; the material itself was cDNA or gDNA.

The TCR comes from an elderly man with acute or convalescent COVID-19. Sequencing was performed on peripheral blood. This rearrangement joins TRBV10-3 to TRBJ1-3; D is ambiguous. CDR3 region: CAISDSGSGNTIYF. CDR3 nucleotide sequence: TGTGCCATCAGTGACTCGGGTTCTGGAAACACCATATATTTT.